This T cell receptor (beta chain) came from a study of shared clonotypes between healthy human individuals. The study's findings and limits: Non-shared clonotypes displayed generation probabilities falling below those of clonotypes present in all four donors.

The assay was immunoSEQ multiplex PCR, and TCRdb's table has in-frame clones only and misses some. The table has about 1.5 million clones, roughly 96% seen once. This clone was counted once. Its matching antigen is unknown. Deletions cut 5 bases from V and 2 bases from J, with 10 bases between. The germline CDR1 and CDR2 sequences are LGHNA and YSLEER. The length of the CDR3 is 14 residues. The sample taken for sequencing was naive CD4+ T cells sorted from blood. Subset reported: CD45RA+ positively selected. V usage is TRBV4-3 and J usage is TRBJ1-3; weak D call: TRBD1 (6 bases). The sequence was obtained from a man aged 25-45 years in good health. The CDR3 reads CASSTRTAGNTIYF. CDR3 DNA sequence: TGCGCCAGCAGCACCCGGACAGCTGGAAACACCATATATTTT.